One and the same sample provided the 30 T cell receptor beta chains below, sequenced in a study of blood T cell repertoires in COVID-19. Only in-frame clones appear in the TCRdb table, and some are missing; sequencing was by immunoSEQ multiplex PCR. Among 250,000 or so clones listed, 88% were seen once. Sequenced input: peripheral blood. The receptor source for this set is a woman younger than 45 with acute or convalescent COVID-19.

The rearrangement uses TRBV19 and TRBJ1-1, with D possibly being TRBD1 (6 bases). The CDR3 contains 11 residues. Trimming took 10 bases from V and 4 from J, leaving 10 bases between them. CDR1 and CDR2 (germline): LNHDA, SQIVND (reference sequence). The CDR3 spells CATYRATEAFF. CDR3 coding DNA: TGTGCCACTTACAGGGCCACTGAAGCTTTCTTT.

The chain carries TRBV29-1 and TRBJ1-1; no definite D call. Germline lookup yields CDR1 SQVTM and CDR2 ANQGSEA. CDR3 length equals 11 residues. V lost 5 bases to trimming and J lost 1 base, with 5 bases between them. The CDR3 DNA follows: TGCAGCGTTCCTACGAACACTGAAGCTTTCTTT. Translated, it gives CSVPTNTEAFF.

About this clone: The same CDR3 also results from other DNA sequences found in this sample. This chain links TRBV7-2 with TRBJ2-7, with a tentative D call TRBD2 (5 bases). This CDR3 is built from 14 residues. V was cut by 4 bases and J by 0 bases, with 10 bases left in between. Looked up from germline, CDR1 is SGHTA and CDR2 is FQGNSA. The CDR3 sequence: CASSSGGSSYEQYF. The CDR3, as DNA: TGTGCCAGCAGCTCAGGTGGGAGCTCCTACGAGCAGTACTTC.

This chain uses TRBV18 with TRBJ2-7; 7 nucleotides match TRBD1. The CDR3 covers 13 residues. CDR1 KGHSH and CDR2 LQKENI come from the germline V gene. V lost 6 bases, J lost 2 bases, and 4 bases stayed unmatched. This chain's CDR3 is CASSLDRTYEQYF. Written as DNA, the CDR3 is TGTGCCAGCTCCCTGGACAGGACCTACGAGCAGTACTTC.

V usage is TRBV5-4 and J usage is TRBJ2-1, with D possibly TRBD2 on 5 matching bases. Per germline, CDR1 SGHNT and CDR2 YYREEE (reference sequence). V was shortened by 4 bases and J by 4 bases, with 18 bases between the two germline ends. The CDR3 covers 16 residues. Here the CDR3 reads CASSPVMSGPYNEQFF. CDR3 DNA: TGTGCCAGCAGCCCAGTTATGAGCGGCCCTTACAATGAGCAGTTCTTC.

The chain carries TRBV7-8 and TRBJ2-5; D ambiguous. This CDR3 has 14 amino acids. V shed 4 bases and J shed 1 base, with 10 bases lying between them. Looked up from germline, CDR1 is SGHVS and CDR2 is FQNEAQ. CDR3 sequence (DNA): TGTGCCAGCAGCTCGACAACGGCCCAAGAGACCCAGTACTTC. Its protein product is CASSSTTAQETQYF.

The rearrangement links TRBV30 to TRBJ2-7, with 8 nucleotides matching TRBD1. V trimming: 3 bases; J trimming: 4 bases; junction bases outside the gene matches: 8. Germline V CDR1 and CDR2: GTSNPN, SVGIG (reference sequence). CDR3 length equals 14 residues. The CDR3 coding sequence is TGTGCCTGGAGCAGGACAGGGTCCAGGTACGAGCAGTACTTC. This gives the protein CAWSRTGSRYEQYF.

In its sample, this clone was seen once. V gene TRBV27 combines with J gene TRBJ2-4; 10 positions match TRBD1. Trimming took 6 bases from V and 9 from J; bases not matched to a gene: 14. The CDR3 runs 16 residues. The germline gives CDR1 MNHEY, CDR2 SMNVEV (reference sequence). The CDR3, as DNA: TGTGCCAGCAGACATCTGACAGGGGGCCCTTTGAGCATTCAGTACTTC. This codes for CASRHLTGGPLSIQYF.

This chain connects TRBV18 to TRBJ1-3; D gene ambiguous. Germline loops: CDR1 KGHSH, CDR2 LQKENI. The length of the CDR3 is 15 residues. V was clipped by 2 bases and J by 0 bases, with 8 bases between them. The CDR3 reads CASSPDIISGNTIYF. In nucleotides, the CDR3 is TGTGCCAGCTCACCAGACATTATCTCTGGAAACACCATATATTTT. Based on the CDR3 plus reference TRBV18 and TRBJ1-3, the full variable domain is NAGVMQNPRHLVRRRGQEARLRCSPMKGHSHVYWYRQLPEEGLKFMVYLQKENIIDESGMPKERFSAEFPKEGPSILRIQQVVRGDSAAYFCASSPDIISGNTIYFGEGSWLTVV.

The J gene is TRBJ1-4, the V gene TRBV4-3; 8 bases are a match to TRBD1. V lost 0 bases to trimming and J lost 6 bases; unmatched junction nucleotides: 3. Germline V CDR1 and CDR2: LGHNA, YSLEER. The CDR3 covers 15 residues. CDR3: CASSQEQGGDEKLFF. The CDR3 coding sequence is TGCGCCAGCAGCCAAGAACAGGGGGGGGATGAAAAACTGTTTTTT.

The chain couples TRBV6-5 to TRBJ1-5, with D perhaps TRBD1 (6 bases). Trimming left V 6 bases short and J 5 bases short, with 14 bases between. Germline CDR1 and CDR2: MNHEY and SVGAGI. The CDR3 extends over 14 amino acids. The DNA of the CDR3 is TGTGCCAGCAGGACCAGGGGCGACTATCAGCCCCAGCATTTT. Translation gives CASRTRGDYQPQHF.

This clone came up once. The chain uses TRBV11-3 and TRBJ2-1; TRBD2 matches 7 bases. The length of the CDR3 is 16 residues. The V gene's germline CDR1 is SGHNT and CDR2 YENEEA. The V gene end was trimmed by 9 bases and the J gene end by 5 bases; junction bases not matched to a gene: 16. The CDR3 DNA is TGTGCCAGTTCCCATCAGAGCGGGACCGGCGACAATGAGCAGTTCTTC. This codes for CASSHQSGTGDNEQFF.

The chain is built from TRBV7-3 and TRBJ2-1; 14 positions agree with TRBD2. CDR3 length equals 17 residues. J was trimmed by 4 bases and V by 4 bases; bases with no gene match: 6. CDR1 and CDR2 (germline): SGHTA, FQGTGA. This CDR3 reads CASSSPGLAGDYNEQFF. The CDR3, as DNA: TGTGCCAGCAGCTCACCGGGACTAGCGGGAGATTACAATGAGCAGTTCTTC.

The chain combines TRBV14 with TRBJ2-7, with unresolved D. Trimming stripped 3 bases from V and 4 bases from J, with 13 bases between. Looked up from germline, CDR1 is SGHDN and CDR2 is FVKESK. This CDR3 contains 14 residues. For the CDR3, the DNA is TGTGCCAGCAGCCACCACGAAGCTGTATACGAGCAGTACTTC. Its translation: CASSHHEAVYEQYF.

This clone has just one count. The rearrangement joins TRBV19 to TRBJ1-4; 7 bases align to TRBD1. V was pared by 0 bases and J by 5 bases, with 3 bases of the junction left unmatched. CDR1 LNHDA and CDR2 SQIVND come from the germline V gene (reference sequence). The CDR3 sequence is 15 residues long. The CDR3 nucleotides are TGTGCCAGTAGTATAGACCAACAGGGGAATGAAAAACTGTTTTTT. Its protein is CASSIDQQGNEKLFF.

This clone was detected once. In DNA form, the CDR3 reads TGTGCCAGCAGCCAAGAAACGGGGTGGGGTTCACCCCTCCACTTT. Translating gives CASSQETGWGSPLHF. The chain uses TRBV14 and TRBJ1-6; no clear D. Between the trimmed V and J ends, which lost 0 bases and 9 bases, there was a span of 12 bases. CDR3 length: 15 amino acids. Germline lookup yields CDR1 SGHDN and CDR2 FVKESK.

This chain joins TRBV7-2 and TRBJ2-5, with D maybe TRBD1 (6 bases). This CDR3 contains 16 residues. Germline CDR1 SGHTA, CDR2 FQGNSA. V was pared by 1 base and J by 2 bases, with 14 bases between. CDR3 loop: CASSLGSDRTQETQYF. The DNA of the CDR3 is TGTGCCAGCAGCTTAGGATCCGACAGGACACAAGAGACCCAGTACTTC.

V is TRBV3-1 (or the pseudogene TRBV3-2) and J is TRBJ2-7, with TRBD2 matching 10 bases. Trimming removed 2 bases from V and 7 bases from J; junction bases left unmatched: 5. Germline assignment: CDR1 LGHDT and CDR2 YNNKEL (reference sequence). This CDR3 contains 14 residues. CDR3 loop: CASSQLAGAEEQYF. In nucleotides, the CDR3 is TGTGCCAGCAGCCAACTAGCGGGAGCGGAAGAGCAGTACTTC.

V is TRBV3-1 (or the pseudogene TRBV3-2) and J is TRBJ1-1; TRBD1 is a possible D gene (6 bases). The V gene's germline CDR1 is LGHDT and CDR2 YNNKEL (reference sequence). The CDR3 is 14 amino acids. With 8 bases removed from V and 6 bases from J, the gap between germline ends came to 19 bases. As DNA, the CDR3 is TGTGCCAGCTTACGACAGGTTCATATGGCTGAAGCTTTCTTT. Protein sequence: CASLRQVHMAEAFF.

The chain links TRBV27 to TRBJ2-7, with 11 nucleotides matching TRBD1. V gave up 8 bases and J gave up 3 bases; unmatched junction bases: 3. Germline V lookup: CDR1 MNHEY, CDR2 SMNVEV (reference sequence). The CDR3 consists of 13 residues. CDR3 amino acids: CASAGTGGYEQYF. CDR3 nucleotides: TGTGCCAGCGCCGGGACAGGGGGCTACGAGCAGTACTTC.

The J gene is TRBJ2-7, the V gene TRBV12-5, with D perhaps matching TRBD1 (6 bases). CDR1 and CDR2 (germline): LGHNT, FRNRAP. The CDR3 has 11 amino acids. The CDR3 loop reads CASGLDSPTEV. The CDR3 DNA reads as TGTGCTAGTGGATTGGACAGCCCCACTGAAGTC.

This chain uses TRBV12-3 or TRBV12-4 with TRBJ1-2; D unresolved. With 4 bases removed from V and 5 bases from J, the gap between germline ends came to 5 bases. The CDR3 contains 11 residues. The CDR3 region has the DNA TGTGCCAGCAGTTCCGTTTATGGCTACACCTTC. Residues: CASSSVYGYTF.

This sequence joins TRBV19 and TRBJ2-3, with D tentatively TRBD2 (7 bases). Between the trimmed V and J ends, which lost 7 bases and 1 base, there was a span of 33 bases. CDR1 is LNHDA and CDR2 is SQIVND in the germline V gene (reference sequence). CDR3 length: 21 residues. The CDR3 region has the DNA TGTGCCAGTAATGGATTCGGAGGCCGGGGAGGGGGACACACACGCACAGATACGCAGTATTTT. It codes for CASNGFGGRGGGHTRTDTQYF.

This sequence joins TRBV3-1 (or the pseudogene TRBV3-2) and TRBJ2-2, with 9 bases that match TRBD2. The CDR3 runs to 19 residues. In germline, CDR1 is LGHDT, CDR2 YNNKEL (reference sequence). Trimming removed 4 bases from V and 2 bases from J; junction bases left unmatched: 14. The CDR3 here is CASSPSPLAGQGNTGELFF. CDR3 bases: TGTGCCAGCAGCCCAAGCCCACTAGCGGGCCAAGGTAACACCGGGGAGCTGTTTTTT.

This clone has a single count. V is TRBV9 and J is TRBJ1-3; D call uncertain. Germline V lookup: CDR1 SGDLS, CDR2 YYNGEE. The CDR3 extends over 12 amino acids. V lost 7 bases, J lost 4 bases, and 9 bases lay in between. The CDR3 is CASGGSGNTIYF. The CDR3 DNA is TGTGCCAGCGGTGGCTCCGGAAACACCATATATTTT.

V usage is TRBV5-1 and J usage is TRBJ2-7; 9 bases agree with TRBD2. Per germline, CDR1 SGHRS and CDR2 YFSETQ. Losses at the gene ends were 7 bases for V and 2 bases for J; bases not matched to a gene: 13. This CDR3 region has 16 residues. The CDR3 nucleotides are TGCGCCAGCCAAGTCGGTAGCGGGAGCACCACCTACGAGCAGTACTTC. The encoded protein is CASQVGSGSTTYEQYF.

V and J are TRBV15 and TRBJ2-7, with D perhaps TRBD1 (6 bases). The CDR3 loop spans 16 amino acids. Germline values: CDR1 LNHNV, CDR2 YYDKDF (reference sequence). V was trimmed by 2 bases and J by 7 bases, leaving 21 bases between them. CDR3 protein: CATSRRVRQGTREQYF. The CDR3 DNA reads TGTGCCACCAGCAGACGTGTACGGCAGGGGACGCGGGAGCAGTACTTC.

V is TRBV19 and J is TRBJ2-5, with TRBD1 matching over 7 bases. With 5 bases clipped from V and 3 bases from J, the junction kept 3 bases outside the gene matches. The V gene's germline CDR1 is LNHDA and CDR2 SQIVND (reference sequence). The length of the CDR3 is 13 residues. The CDR3, as DNA: TGTGCCAGTAGTCGGGGACAGAAAGAGACCCAGTACTTC. This encodes CASSRGQKETQYF.

This chain uses TRBV7-9 with TRBJ2-1; D gene uncertain. Per the germline V gene, CDR1 is SEHNR and CDR2 is FQNEAQ (reference sequence). Trimming pared 7 bases from V and 8 bases from J, leaving 12 bases between. This CDR3 has 12 residues. CDR3 nucleotide sequence: TGTGCCAGCAAAAGCTTAGCCCATGAGCAGTTCTTC. It encodes CASKSLAHEQFF.

This sequence joins TRBV7-2 and TRBJ1-6; TRBD1 matches at 7 bases. The germline V gene encodes CDR1 SGHTA and CDR2 FQGNSA. V was clipped by 5 bases and J by 4 bases; unmatched bases: 8. The length of the CDR3 is 16 residues. The CDR3 is CASSPTTGFYNSPLHF. Written as DNA, the CDR3 is TGTGCCAGCAGCCCCACGACAGGGTTTTATAATTCACCCCTCCACTTT.